Sequencing of this T cell receptor beta chain was carried out in a study of identical twins. The cDNA had a unique molecular identifier and a template-switch universal primer site. TCRdb reprocessed the 5' RACE reads with MiXCR, giving one entry per CDR3 protein. The repertoire consists of about 890,000 distinct CDR3 sequences, with 10% to 15% occurring once and the leading ten covering around 1.5%. This clonotype was observed a handful of times. The CDR3 is 13 amino acids. Trimming took 7 bases from V and 5 from J, leaving 9 bases between them. This sample was also put to use in a study of yellow fever vaccine responses in identical twins.

Specimen: PBMCs. The source of this sequence is a woman aged 18-29 years in good health. The rearrangement uses TRBV12-3 or TRBV12-4 and TRBJ1-6; maybe TRBD1 (6 bases). Here the CDR3 reads CASIQGNNSPLHF. The CDR3, as DNA: TGTGCCAGCATCCAGGGGAATAATTCACCCCTCCACTTT.